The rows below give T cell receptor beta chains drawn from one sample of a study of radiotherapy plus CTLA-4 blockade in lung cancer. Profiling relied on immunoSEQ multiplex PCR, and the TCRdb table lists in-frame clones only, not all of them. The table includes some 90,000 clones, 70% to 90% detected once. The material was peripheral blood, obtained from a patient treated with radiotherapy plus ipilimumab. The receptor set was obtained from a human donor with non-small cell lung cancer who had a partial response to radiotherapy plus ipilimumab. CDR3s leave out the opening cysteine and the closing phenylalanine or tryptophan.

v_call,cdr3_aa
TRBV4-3,ASSGWLGTGASNIQY
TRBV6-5,ASRSDVGSPQH
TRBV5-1,ASSYNAGTENNEQF
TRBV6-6,ASSYSGGSGNEQF
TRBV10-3,AISAQREREQF
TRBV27,ASRPGQVSSETQY
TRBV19,ASSIQSSGTGGFDTQY
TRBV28,ASSFGGQSFGSPLH
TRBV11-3,ASSRGGAGEQF
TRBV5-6,ASSQEAGQPQH
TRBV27,ASSTGLGIAGELF
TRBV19,ASSMRTGLNTEAF
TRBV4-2,ASSQDRTGGTGELF
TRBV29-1,SVEGAGIQETQY
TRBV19,ASSIVGVNTEAF
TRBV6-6,ASSWEGGDNTEAF